This T cell receptor (beta chain) appears in the sequencing data of a study of blood T cell repertoires in COVID-19. Looking at the study overall: Sample material is recorded as cDNA or gDNA derived from T cells, B-cell-depleted T cells, or PBMCs.

Under the authors' procedure: From reference gene primer amplification, estimates of nucleated cell counts were derived. TCRdb's copy holds only in-frame clones and misses some; the assay was immunoSEQ multiplex PCR. D and trimming were read from the DNA, whereas the V and J calls and clone size are those reported in that table. Of 60,000 to 75,000 clones listed, 90% to 95% are singletons. Per germline, CDR1 MNHEY and CDR2 SMNVEV (reference sequence). J lost 1 base, V lost 8 bases, and 10 bases had no gene match. The CDR3 totals 15 residues. Sequencing was carried out using peripheral blood. V is TRBV27 and J is TRBJ1-1, with TRBD1 matching 7 bases. This clonotype was sampled from a man aged 40-49 years with COVID-19, enrolled during active disease. CDR3 DNA: TGTGCCAGCGCACAGGGGACGACCCCGAACACTGAAGCTTTCTTT. Amino acids: CASAQGTTPNTEAFF.